This T cell receptor beta chain was identified during a study of T cell changes during pregnancy in multiple sclerosis. This CDR3 region has 13 residues. Germline CDR1 and CDR2: MNHEY and SVGAGI. J gave up 7 bases and V 6 bases, and 7 bases lay outside the gene matches. The data were produced by immunoSEQ multiplex PCR, yet TCRdb's version contains in-frame clones alone and is incomplete. The repertoire consists of around 35,000 clones, with roughly nine tenths occurring once and the leading ten covering around 10%. This clone was detected once. The sequence came from a female donor with multiple sclerosis, enrolled in a pregnancy study. This rearrangement joins TRBV6-5 to TRBJ2-7; the match to TRBD1 covers 9 bases. The sequencing here drew on CD8+ T cells from peripheral blood mononuclear cells, taken before pregnancy. CDR3 loop: CASSGTGRREQYF. In nucleotides, the CDR3 is TGTGCCAGCAGCGGGACAGGGCGGAGGGAGCAGTACTTC.